One sample yielded the 12 T cell receptor beta chains listed below, sequenced in a study of blood T cell repertoires in COVID-19. This table comes from immunoSEQ multiplex PCR, and its TCRdb copy is limited to in-frame clones, with some not included. The repertoire consists of about 250,000 clones, with 80% to 85% occurring once and the leading ten covering approximately 4%. Sequencing used peripheral blood. The receptors were sampled from a man aged 45-60 years with active or convalescent COVID-19.

The V and J genes are TRBV30 and TRBJ1-2; perhaps TRBD1 as D (6 bases). Germline V gene sequence: CDR1 GTSNPN, CDR2 SVGIG (reference sequence). The V and J ends lost 0 bases and 4 bases respectively, with 9 bases between them. The CDR3 runs 13 residues. CDR3 protein: CAWSVGQLYGYTF. DNA for the CDR3: TGTGCCTGGAGTGTAGGACAGCTCTATGGCTACACCTTC.

The rearrangement links TRBV6-2 or TRBV6-3 to TRBJ2-7; no clear D. Per germline, CDR1 MNHEY and CDR2 SVGEGT. The V gene lost 3 bases and the J gene lost 3 bases, with 6 bases spanning the gap. There are 12 residues in the CDR3. Here the CDR3 reads CASSYGVYEQYF. In nucleotides, the CDR3 is TGTGCCAGCAGTTATGGAGTCTACGAGCAGTACTTC.

The CDR3 DNA follows: TGTGCCAGTAGTATAGGAACTAGCGGGGGGGGCACAGATACGCAGTATTTT. It translates to CASSIGTSGGGTDTQYF. The rearrangement links TRBV19 to TRBJ2-3, with 13 bases lining up with TRBD2. Germline trimming cut 1 base from V and 1 base from J; bases unmatched to any gene: 2. CDR1 is LNHDA and CDR2 is SQIVND in the germline V gene (reference sequence). The CDR3 consists of 17 residues.

J is TRBJ1-3 and V is TRBV4-1; 8 bases fit TRBD1. Looked up from germline, CDR1 is MGHRA and CDR2 is YSYEKL. The V gene end was trimmed by 2 bases and the J gene end by 1 base; junction bases not matched to a gene: 7. This CDR3 is built from 17 residues. This chain's CDR3 is CASSQTRDRTSGNTIYF. For the CDR3, the DNA is TGCGCCAGCAGCCAAACCCGGGACAGGACTTCTGGAAACACCATATATTTT.

This chain uses TRBV30 with TRBJ1-4; D is perhaps TRBD1 (6 bases). This CDR3 region has 14 residues. The V gene lost 1 base and the J gene lost 5 bases, with 11 bases spanning the gap. Germline V gene lookup returns CDR1 GTSNPN and CDR2 SVGIG (reference sequence). CDR3 sequence (DNA): TGTGCCTGGAGTGAAGGCAGGGGAAATGAAAAACTGTTTTTT. Protein product: CAWSEGRGNEKLFF.

This clone occurred once. V usage is TRBV11-3 and J usage is TRBJ2-1; 9 nucleotides align to TRBD1. Unmatched junction bases numbered 8, after V lost 5 bases and J lost 6 bases. This CDR3 has 15 residues. Per germline, CDR1 SGHNT and CDR2 YENEEA. CDR3 region: CASSLRTGVSNEQFF. The CDR3 DNA follows: TGTGCCAGCAGCCTCAGGACAGGGGTCTCCAATGAGCAGTTCTTC.

The chain couples TRBV19 to TRBJ2-7; maybe TRBD1 (5 bases). Trimming cost V 7 bases and J 6 bases, with 22 bases left between them. The germline gives CDR1 LNHDA, CDR2 SQIVND (reference sequence). This CDR3 region has 15 residues. For the CDR3, the DNA is TGTGCCAGTAACCCCGGACACGGGTCACCTTCCGAGCAGTACTTC. Its translation: CASNPGHGSPSEQYF. Complete variable domain (other parts from reference TRBV19 and TRBJ2-7): DGGITQSPKYLFRKEGQNVTLSCEQNLNHDAMYWYRQDPGQGLRLIYYSQIVNDFQKGDIAEGYSVSREKKESFPLTVTSAQKNPTAFYLCASNPGHGSPSEQYFGPGTRLTVT.

Of note for this clone: This CDR3 is also generated by other DNA sequences in the sample. V gene TRBV4-3 combines with J gene TRBJ1-3; D perhaps matches TRBD1 (5 bases). V was cut by 3 bases and J by 0 bases, with 9 bases left in between. The CDR3 has 15 residues. Germline loops: CDR1 LGHNA, CDR2 YSLEER. Here the CDR3 DNA reads TGCGCCAGCAGCCAGGGGCACGGCTCTGGAAACACCATATATTTT. The encoded protein is CASSQGHGSGNTIYF.

This chain connects TRBV28 to TRBJ1-1; 7 bases are shared with TRBD1. The CDR3 length is 14 residues. V shed 6 bases and J 4 bases; nucleotides not matched to a gene: 8. Germline CDR1 is MDHEN and CDR2 is SYDVKM. The CDR3 reads CASSPRQGSTEAFF. CDR3 bases: TGTGCCAGCAGCCCAAGACAGGGAAGCACTGAAGCTTTCTTT.

This clone was seen only a few times. The genes are TRBV5-1 and TRBJ2-7; maybe TRBD2 (5 bases). V was trimmed by 2 bases and J by 2 bases, leaving 17 bases between them. The V gene's germline CDR1 is SGHRS and CDR2 YFSETQ. The CDR3 sequence is 16 residues long. The CDR3 DNA follows: TGCGCCAGCAGCTTTCGAGAAGCGGTATTCGCCTACGAGCAGTACTTC. Protein product: CASSFREAVFAYEQYF.

A remark on this clone: Sequence at one end of the junction differs from germline and may be a read error. The chain couples TRBV14 to TRBJ2-1; D is unclear. Germline V gene data show CDR1 as SGHDN and CDR2 as FVKESK. The CDR3 runs 12 residues. CDR3 residues: CASSPPYHEQFF. CDR3 nucleotides: TGTGCCAGCAGCCCCCCCTACCATGAGCAGTTCTTC. Based on the CDR3 plus reference TRBV14 and TRBJ2-1, the full variable domain is EAGVTQFPSHSVIEKGQTVTLRCDPISGHDNLYWYRRVMGKEIKFLLHFVKESKQDESGMPNNRFLAERTGGTYSTLKVQPAELEDSGVYFCASSPPYHEQFFGPGTRLTVL.

This chain connects TRBV6-5 to TRBJ1-1, with a weak D call TRBD1 (5 bases). The CDR3 runs to 15 residues. V shed 1 base and J shed 1 base, with 10 bases lying between them. Germline V lookup: CDR1 MNHEY, CDR2 SVGAGI. The CDR3 region has the DNA TGTGCCAGCAGTTACTTGGCGGGGGGGAACACTGAAGCTTTCTTT. It is translated as CASSYLAGGNTEAFF.